This T cell receptor (beta chain) was captured by sequencing in a study of T cells in Graves' hyperthyroidism and ophthalmopathy. Study as a whole: Blood was drawn when the patient was first diagnosed and still untreated.

The source material, RNA transcripts, was used to amplify TCR beta CDR3 regions. The primer set for the first-round RT-PCR of the TCR CDR3 was HTBI. In TCRdb, the multiplex PCR reads were re-called with MiXCR into one record per CDR3 protein. Of about 350,000 distinct CDR3 sequences in the sample, approximately 19% are singletons; the top ten hold 3.7%. CDR3 length equals 17 residues. V was trimmed by 0 bases and J by 2 bases, leaving 14 bases between them. Germline V gene data show CDR1 as SGHAT and CDR2 as FQNNGV. Sequencing was performed on blood. The receptor was isolated from a woman between 18 and 29 years old with Graves' hyperthyroidism. The chain combines TRBV11-2 with TRBJ2-1; D assignment may be TRBD1 or TRBD2 (5 bases each). The CDR3 coding sequence is TGTGCCAGCAGCTTAGAACCCCGGCAGGGACCCTACAATGAGCAGTTCTTC. It specifies CASSLEPRQGPYNEQFF.